This record looks at one T cell receptor beta chain sequence and its context. Its specificity is not known. The sample originates from a study of T cell responses to AZD1222 COVID-19 vaccine. Study results and caveats: Spike-specific TCR breadth and depth were elevated following two AZD1222 doses.

Clones were read by immunoSEQ multiplex PCR, and TCRdb kept only the in-frame ones, dropping some. The sample yields about 140,000 clones, approximately 89% seen once. This clonotype was obtained from an adult in good health. Source: peripheral blood, taken on day 0 of AZD1222 vaccination.

For the CDR3, the DNA is TGTGCCACCAGCAGAGGAAACCCCAATGAGCAGTTCTTC. Translation gives CATSRGNPNEQFF. The V gene is TRBV15, the J gene TRBJ2-1; D unresolved. The CDR3 runs 13 residues. Germline CDR1 is LNHNV and CDR2 is YYDKDF (reference sequence). V was shortened by 1 base and J by 6 bases, with 7 bases between the two germline ends.